This T cell receptor beta chain derives from a study of tumor-infiltrating lymphocytes in oesophageal squamous cell carcinoma. TCRdb ran MiXCR on the PCR reads and lists one entry per CDR3 protein. The sample consists of just under 20,000 distinct CDR3 sequences, under 50% of them appearing once. Germline CDR1 SGHTA, CDR2 FQGTGA. The CDR3 is made up of 13 amino acids. The V end lost 4 bases, the J end lost 5 bases, and 8 bases lay between the germline ends. The sample taken for sequencing was normal esophageal tissue next to the tumor. The sequence was obtained from a male donor with esophageal squamous cell carcinoma. The chain employs TRBV7-3 and TRBJ2-2; tentative D call: TRBD1 (5 bases). The DNA for the CDR3 is TGTGCCAGCAGCTCACAGGTGACCGGGGAGCTGTTTTTT. This gives the protein CASSSQVTGELFF.